One and the same sample provided the 13 T cell receptor beta chains below, sequenced in a study of human T cells and chemical hapten exposure. TCRdb processed the RACE reads anew with MiXCR; each CDR3 protein has one entry. Of about 120,000 distinct CDR3 sequences listed, about 13% are singletons. The time point is: pre-sensitization, week 0. The treatment is: therapeutic diphenylcyclopropenone sensitization with weekly scalp DPC. Source: whole blood, taken in connection with sensitization to the hapten diphenylcyclopropenone (DPC). These receptors were collected from a woman aged 18-35 years with alopecia areata. Some clones in this sample may be carry-over from other donors' samples.

In this sample, this clonotype turned up many times. V is TRBV29-1 and J is TRBJ2-2; D may be TRBD1 (6 bases). Germline V gene lookup returns CDR1 SQVTM and CDR2 ANQGSEA. The CDR3 is 12 residues long. Trimming removed 7 bases from V and 1 base from J, with 7 bases in between. Written as DNA, the CDR3 is TGCAGCGGGGGACAGAACACCGGGGAGCTGTTTTTT. As protein: CSGGQNTGELFF.

This chain links TRBV2 with TRBJ1-1; 7 nucleotides line up with TRBD1. The CDR3 covers 14 residues. V lost 0 bases and J lost 7; bases outside the gene matches: 5. The germline gives CDR1 SNHLY, CDR2 FYNNEI. The CDR3 loop is CASSEAGQFFEAFF. The CDR3 DNA follows: TGTGCCAGCAGTGAAGCGGGACAGTTCTTTGAAGCTTTCTTT.

A few counts support this clonotype. The CDR3 region has the DNA TGTGCCAGCACCGGGACAGCAAAAGACTCCTATAATTCACCCCTCCACTTT. Its translation: CASTGTAKDSYNSPLHF. This rearrangement joins TRBV5-6 to TRBJ1-6; TRBD1 matches at 7 bases. Per the germline V gene, CDR1 is SGHDT and CDR2 is YYEEEE. The CDR3 totals 17 residues. J gave up 0 bases and V 6 bases, and 9 bases lay outside the gene matches. Using reference TRBV5-6 and TRBJ1-6 for the parts outside the CDR3, the full variable domain is DAGVTQSPTHLIKTRGQQVTLRCSPKSGHDTVSWYQQALGQGPQFIFQYYEEEERQRGNFPDRFSGHQFPNYSSELNVNALLLGDSALYLCASTGTAKDSYNSPLHFGNGTRLTVT.

The CDR3 bases are TGCAGTGCCCCGGGGGAGAGGAATACAGATACGCAGTATTTT. Its translation is CSAPGERNTDTQYF. The rearrangement uses TRBV20-1 and TRBJ2-3; weak D call: TRBD2 (6 bases). Germline lookup yields CDR1 DFQATT and CDR2 SNEGSKA (reference sequence). The CDR3 contains 14 residues. Trimming pared 6 bases from V and 3 bases from J, leaving 16 bases between.

The chain couples TRBV6-2 or TRBV6-3 to TRBJ2-7; D is possibly TRBD1 (6 bases). The ends were cut back, 4 bases at V and 0 bases at J, with 10 bases in the middle. CDR3 length equals 14 residues. Looked up from germline, CDR1 is MNHEY and CDR2 is SVGEGT. CDR3 DNA sequence: TGTGCCAGCAGTTTCGGACAGATCTCCTACGAGCAGTACTTC. Its protein product is CASSFGQISYEQYF.

This clonotype has just a few counts. The chain has TRBV25-1 and TRBJ2-4; 12 bases line up with TRBD1. CDR3 length: 17 residues. The ends lost 5 bases at V and 7 bases at J; junction bases unmatched: 12. CDR1 is MGHDK, CDR2 SYGVNS, per germline. The CDR3 sequence: CASSPPGQGAQWNIQYF. Here the CDR3 DNA reads TGTGCCAGCAGTCCTCCGGGACAGGGGGCCCAGTGGAACATTCAGTACTTC.

This clonotype was counted a few times. The chain carries TRBV9 and TRBJ2-3; perhaps D is TRBD1 or TRBD2 (5 bases each). Trimming cost V 2 bases and J 4 bases, with 17 bases left between them. Germline CDR1 SGDLS, CDR2 YYNGEE. The CDR3 covers 16 residues. CDR3 nucleotide sequence: TGTGCCAGCAGCGTGGGGGAGACAGCTTCAGCAGATACGCAGTATTTT. Translation: CASSVGETASADTQYF. The whole variable domain, filled in from reference TRBV9 and TRBJ2-3, reads DSGVTQTPKHLITATGQRVTLRCSPRSGDLSVYWYQQSLDQGLQFLIQYYNGEERAKGNILERFSAQQFPDLHSELNLSSLELGDSALYFCASSVGETASADTQYFGPGTRLTVL.

The chain combines TRBV5-1 with TRBJ1-1; no reliable D call. The CDR3 contains 15 residues. Germline CDR1 reads SGHRS; CDR2 reads YFSETQ. V was trimmed by 4 bases and J by 6 bases, leaving 19 bases between them. CDR3 DNA sequence: TGCGCCAGCAGCCACATCCACGAAGGAATACCTGAAGCTTTCTTT. Its translation: CASSHIHEGIPEAFF. Filled out from reference TRBV5-1 and TRBJ1-1, the complete variable domain reads KAGVTQTPRYLIKTRGQQVTLSCSPISGHRSVSWYQQTPGQGLQFLFEYFSETQRNKGNFPGRFSGRQFSNSRSEMNVSTLELGDSALYLCASSHIHEGIPEAFFGQGTRLTVV.

V usage is TRBV18 and J usage is TRBJ1-5; D might be TRBD1 (5 bases). CDR3 size: 14 residues. Trimming took off 3 bases at V and 5 bases at J, with 11 bases between the two ends. CDR1 and CDR2 from the germline V gene are KGHSH and LQKENI. The DNA of the CDR3 is TGTGCCAGCTCACCGGGGCGGGGCGATCAGCCCCAGCATTTT. Its translation is CASSPGRGDQPQHF.

This clonotype was seen ten or more times. The chain combines TRBV19 with TRBJ1-2, with D perhaps TRBD1 (6 bases). The CDR3 contains 15 residues. Germline assignment: CDR1 LNHDA and CDR2 SQIVND (reference sequence). Trimming removed 6 bases at V and 4 bases at J, with 18 bases between. The chain's CDR3 is CASSDQRGLAYGYTF. CDR3 nucleotide sequence: TGTGCCAGTAGCGATCAGAGGGGGTTGGCCTATGGCTACACCTTC.

This clonotype occurred a few times. The V call is TRBV20-1, the J call TRBJ2-1; perhaps TRBD2 as D (6 bases). This CDR3 region has 14 residues. The ends were cut back, 7 bases at V and 5 bases at J, with 18 bases in the middle. CDR1 is DFQATT, CDR2 SNEGSKA, per germline (reference sequence). The CDR3 DNA sequence: TGCAGTGTCCCGGACTATCTGGTACACAATGAGCAGTTCTTC. It encodes CSVPDYLVHNEQFF.

This rearrangement joins TRBV3-2 to TRBJ2-6. TRBV3-2 is described as a pseudogene. This CDR3 comprises 14 residues. The CDR3, as DNA: TGTGCCAGCAGCCAGTTCTCTGGGGCCAACGTCCTGACTTTC. It is translated as CASSQFSGANVLTF.

This clonotype was counted a few times. This rearrangement joins TRBV20-1 to TRBJ1-1; D unresolved. The CDR3 is made up of 17 amino acids. V dropped 3 bases and J dropped 0 bases, with 20 bases sitting between them. The germline V gene encodes CDR1 DFQATT and CDR2 SNEGSKA (reference sequence). DNA of the CDR3: TGCAGTGCTAGGGTCAGGATAATTAAAACGGTGAACACTGAAGCTTTCTTT. Residues: CSARVRIIKTVNTEAFF.